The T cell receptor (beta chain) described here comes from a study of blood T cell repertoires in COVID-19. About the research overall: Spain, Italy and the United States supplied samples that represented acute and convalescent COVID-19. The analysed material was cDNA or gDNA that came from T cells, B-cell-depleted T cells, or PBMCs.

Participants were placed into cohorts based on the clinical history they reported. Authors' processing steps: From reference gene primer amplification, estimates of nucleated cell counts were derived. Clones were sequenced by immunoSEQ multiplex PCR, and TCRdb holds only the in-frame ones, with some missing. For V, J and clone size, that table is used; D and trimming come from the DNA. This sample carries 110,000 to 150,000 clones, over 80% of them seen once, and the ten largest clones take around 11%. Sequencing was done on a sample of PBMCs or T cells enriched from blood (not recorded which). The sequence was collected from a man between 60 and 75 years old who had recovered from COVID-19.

The CDR3 DNA sequence: TGTGCCAGCAGTGTTGTGGTACTAGCGGCCTCCTACGAGCAGTACTTC. This translates into CASSVVVLAASYEQYF. The chain uses TRBV2 and TRBJ2-7, with TRBD2 matching 8 bases. Germline CDR1 is SNHLY and CDR2 is FYNNEI. CDR3 length equals 16 residues. The J segment lost 0 bases and the V segment lost 4 bases, leaving 8 bases of the junction unmatched.